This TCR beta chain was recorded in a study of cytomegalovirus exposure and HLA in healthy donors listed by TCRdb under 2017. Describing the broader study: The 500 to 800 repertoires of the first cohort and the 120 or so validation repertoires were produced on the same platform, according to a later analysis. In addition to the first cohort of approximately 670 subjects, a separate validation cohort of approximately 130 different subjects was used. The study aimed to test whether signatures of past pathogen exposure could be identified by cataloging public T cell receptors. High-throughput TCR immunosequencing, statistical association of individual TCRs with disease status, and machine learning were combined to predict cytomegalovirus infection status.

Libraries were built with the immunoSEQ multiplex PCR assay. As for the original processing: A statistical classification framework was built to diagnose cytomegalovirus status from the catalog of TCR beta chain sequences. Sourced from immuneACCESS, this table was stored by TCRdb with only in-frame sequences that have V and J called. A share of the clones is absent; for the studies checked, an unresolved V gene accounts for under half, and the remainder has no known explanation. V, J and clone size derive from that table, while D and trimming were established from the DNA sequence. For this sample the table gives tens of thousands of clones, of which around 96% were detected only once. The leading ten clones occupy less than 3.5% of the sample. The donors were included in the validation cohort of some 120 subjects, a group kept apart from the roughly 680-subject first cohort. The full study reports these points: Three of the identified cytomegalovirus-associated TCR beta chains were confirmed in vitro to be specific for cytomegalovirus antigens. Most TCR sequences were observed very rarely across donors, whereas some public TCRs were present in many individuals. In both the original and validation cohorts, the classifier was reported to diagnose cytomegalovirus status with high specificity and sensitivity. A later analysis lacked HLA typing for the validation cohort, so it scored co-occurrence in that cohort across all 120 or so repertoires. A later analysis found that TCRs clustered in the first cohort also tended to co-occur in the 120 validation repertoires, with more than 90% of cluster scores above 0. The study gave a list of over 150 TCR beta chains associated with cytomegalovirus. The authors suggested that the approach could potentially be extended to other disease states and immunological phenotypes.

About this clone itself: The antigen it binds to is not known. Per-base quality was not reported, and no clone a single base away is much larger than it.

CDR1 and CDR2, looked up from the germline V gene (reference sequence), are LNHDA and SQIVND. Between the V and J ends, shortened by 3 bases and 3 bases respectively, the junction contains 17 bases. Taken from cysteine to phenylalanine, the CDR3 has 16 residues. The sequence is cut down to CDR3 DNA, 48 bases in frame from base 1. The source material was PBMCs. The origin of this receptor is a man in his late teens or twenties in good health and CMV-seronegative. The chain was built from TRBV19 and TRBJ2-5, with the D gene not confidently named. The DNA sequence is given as TGTGCCAGTAGTATTTCGCTGCGTCGTATGAAAGAGACCCAGTACTTC. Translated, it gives CASSISLRRMKETQYF.